This TCR beta chain was profiled in a study of vaccination and CD4 T cells after COVID-19. Across the whole study: Overlapping peptides of the spike proteins of SARS-CoV-2, HCoV-NL63, HCoV-OC43 and HCoV-229E were used for cell stimulation. Control cultures used a CEFX viral epitope pool, an HIV-1 Nef peptide pool, or no peptide. Study-wide findings and caveats: A nonsignificant rise from roughly 22 to 38 was seen in the median number of SARS-CoV-2-reactive clonotypes.

The treatment denotes: roughly nine-day PBMC culture with coronavirus spike peptide pools or control peptides (ViraFEST assay). The study sequenced cultured CD4+ T cell DNA using the Oncomine TCR Beta short-read assay. From the PCR reads, TCRdb called clonotypes with MiXCR, one entry per CDR3 protein. The sample gives about 23,000 distinct CDR3 sequences, around three fifths of which show up once; around 3% is in the top ten. This clonotype showed up just a few times. Its specificity is not known. The CDR3 is 13 residues long. CDR1 MNHNS and CDR2 SASEGT come from the germline V gene. The V and J ends lost 6 bases and 4 bases respectively, with 13 bases between them.

Specimen: CD4+ T cells from blood, cultured in vitro. The gene calls are TRBV6-1 and TRBJ2-7; D is unclear. The TCR comes from a human donor who had recovered from COVID-19. CDR3 loop: CASSFGPSYEQYF. In nucleotides, the CDR3 is TGTGCCAGCAGCTTCGGGCCTAGTTACGAGCAGTACTTC.